This T cell receptor (beta chain) is drawn from a study of cytomegalovirus exposure and HLA in healthy donors. This clone was seen once. Its antigen is not known. Trimming pared 8 bases from V and 0 bases from J, leaving 19 bases between. The CDR3 runs 16 residues. Germline-derived CDR1 and CDR2 are SNHLY and FYNNEI. The PCR used 60 Vbeta and 13 Jbeta primers. The repertoire was sequenced with immunoSEQ multiplex PCR; TCRdb's copy has only in-frame clones and lacks some. The data show around 160,000 clones, with roughly 80% seen just once and 8.5% held by the top ten. Study-wide results and caveats: The study designated fewer than 200 TCR beta chains cytomegalovirus-associated. A later analysis showed HLA-associated TCR beta chains outstripping equally common others in clonal expansion. Later analysis associated a missense DCLRE1C variant with TCR beta V- and J-gene trimming. Earlier results showed most TCR beta V segments being productive about 90% or about 30% of the time.

The rearrangement joins TRBV2 to TRBJ1-1; no clear D. The source is a male donor in good health and CMV-seropositive. Sequenced: PBMCs. This CDR3 is CASFEGPKKMNTEAFF. CDR3 nucleotide sequence: TGTGCCAGCTTCGAGGGCCCAAAGAAAATGAACACTGAAGCTTTCTTT.